Following are 2 T cell receptor beta chains from one sample sequenced in a study of T cell clones after liver transplantation. Libraries were prepared by immunoSEQ multiplex PCR; TCRdb keeps only in-frame clonotypes and omits some of them. The profile shows about 51,000 clones, roughly nine tenths of them singletons. Sequencing used CD8+ T cells from blood, obtained 12 months after liver transplant. Receptor source: a human patient who received a liver transplant. The graft donor may be the source of some T cells.

This clone has at least ten counts. This rearrangement joins TRBV18 to TRBJ1-1; D is uncertain. The germline CDR1 and CDR2 sequences are KGHSH and LQKENI. V lost 6 bases to trimming and J lost 6 bases, with 20 bases between them. This CDR3 has 15 residues. CDR3 amino acids: CASSLDKGISPEAFF. CDR3 nucleotides: TGTGCCAGCTCCCTAGACAAAGGAATTTCCCCTGAAGCTTTCTTT.

The chain couples TRBV14 to TRBJ2-3; 7 bases are shared with TRBD1. Germline lookup yields CDR1 SGHDN and CDR2 FVKESK. The ends lost 4 bases at V and 6 bases at J; junction bases unmatched: 7. The CDR3 is made up of 14 amino acids. Here the CDR3 DNA reads TGTGCCAGCAGCCCGACTGACAGGGTTGATACGCAGTATTTT. This gives the protein CASSPTDRVDTQYF. Looking up the rest from reference TRBV14 and TRBJ2-3 gives the full variable domain: EAGVTQFPSHSVIEKGQTVTLRCDPISGHDNLYWYRRVMGKEIKFLLHFVKESKQDESGMPNNRFLAERTGGTYSTLKVQPAELEDSGVYFCASSPTDRVDTQYFGPGTRLTVL.